These 27 T cell receptor beta chains originate from one sample sequenced in a study of cytomegalovirus exposure and HLA in healthy donors. Produced via immunoSEQ multiplex PCR; TCRdb's table is partial and in-frame only. This sample yields hundreds of thousands of clones, of which 87% are seen a single time; 12% belongs to the top ten. The sample consisted of PBMCs. Every receptor here comes from a young man in good health and CMV-seropositive.

This rearrangement joins TRBV18 to TRBJ2-1, with 7 nucleotides matching TRBD1. J lost 3 bases, V lost 3 bases, and 5 bases had no gene match. Germline CDR1 reads KGHSH; CDR2 reads LQKENI. This CDR3 is built from 15 residues. The CDR3 sequence is CASSPRGMDYNEQFF. The CDR3 DNA reads TGTGCCAGCTCACCCAGGGGGATGGACTACAATGAGCAGTTCTTC.

This clone was detected only once. This sequence joins TRBV5-1 and TRBJ1-4; perhaps TRBD1 as D (5 bases). The germline V gene has CDR1 SGHRS and CDR2 YFSETQ. The CDR3 is 15 residues long. V was shortened by 4 bases and J by 5 bases, with 15 bases between the two germline ends. The CDR3 nucleotides read TGCGCCAGCAGCCGCGGGGGGTCGGGAAATGAAAAACTGTTTTTT. Residues: CASSRGGSGNEKLFF.

A few counts support this clone. The chain combines TRBV30 with TRBJ2-7; no firm D call. Germline assignment: CDR1 GTSNPN and CDR2 SVGIG (reference sequence). This CDR3 has 13 residues. Trimming took off 0 bases at V and 3 bases at J, with 9 bases between the two ends. As DNA, the CDR3 is TGTGCCTGGAGTGTATTTGGGCTCTACGAGCAGTACTTC. This translates into CAWSVFGLYEQYF.

The rearrangement joins TRBV2 to TRBJ1-4, with D possibly TRBD1 on 6 matching bases. The ends were cut back, 9 bases at V and 5 bases at J, with 13 bases in the middle. The CDR3 covers 13 residues. Germline CDR1 reads SNHLY; CDR2 reads FYNNEI. DNA of the CDR3: TGTGCCAGTACCGGACAGACGAATGAAAAACTGTTTTTT. Its translation is CASTGQTNEKLFF.

V is TRBV6-1 and J is TRBJ2-7, with D possibly TRBD2 on 5 matching bases. Trimming removed 7 bases at V and 4 bases at J, with 8 bases between. The CDR3 runs 11 residues. In germline, CDR1 is MNHNS, CDR2 SASEGT. The CDR3 spells CASIREYEQYF. CDR3 nucleotide sequence: TGTGCCAGCATTAGGGAGTACGAGCAGTACTTC.

The rearrangement links TRBV2 to TRBJ2-7, with 7 bases matching TRBD1. The CDR3 has 13 amino acids. Germline assignment: CDR1 SNHLY and CDR2 FYNNEI. V shed 4 bases, J shed 5 bases, and the junction held 5 bases outside the gene matches. The CDR3 loop reads CASSVHRGNEQYF. In nucleotides, the CDR3 is TGTGCCAGCAGTGTACACAGGGGTAACGAGCAGTACTTC.

This chain links TRBV27 with TRBJ2-7; 14 bases match TRBD2. The ends lost 6 bases at V and 4 bases at J; junction bases unmatched: 11. Germline-derived CDR1 and CDR2 are MNHEY and SMNVEV (reference sequence). The CDR3 runs to 17 residues. DNA of the CDR3: TGTGCCAGCAGCTACTGGACTAGCGGGAGGCCCTATTACGAGCAGTACTTC. Translation: CASSYWTSGRPYYEQYF.

This chain uses TRBV5-1 with TRBJ2-5; perhaps TRBD2 as D (5 bases). V dropped 0 bases and J dropped 1 base, with 16 bases sitting between them. In germline, CDR1 is SGHRS, CDR2 YFSETQ. The CDR3 consists of 17 residues. The CDR3 reads CASSLGGWEYSQETQYF. The CDR3 coding sequence is TGCGCCAGCAGCTTGGGGGGTTGGGAGTACTCCCAAGAGACCCAGTACTTC.

This chain connects TRBV2 to TRBJ1-2; D perhaps matches TRBD1 (5 bases). V was shortened by 2 bases and J by 8 bases, with 15 bases between the two germline ends. Germline-derived CDR1 and CDR2 are SNHLY and FYNNEI. CDR3 length: 14 amino acids. CDR3 amino acids: CASSEWVGQGGYTF. CDR3 nucleotides: TGTGCCAGCAGTGAATGGGTAGGGCAGGGAGGCTACACCTTC.

CDR3 region: CASSSQGRANEKLFF. The CDR3 DNA reads TGTGCCAGCAGTTCACAGGGTCGTGCTAATGAAAAACTGTTTTTT. J is TRBJ1-4 and V is TRBV7-9, with D possibly being TRBD1 (6 bases). Germline V CDR1 and CDR2: SEHNR, FQNEAQ (reference sequence). The germline V and J ends were trimmed by 6 bases and 3 bases, with 14 bases remaining between them. The CDR3 totals 15 residues.

J is TRBJ2-4 and V is TRBV29-1; D is possibly TRBD1 (6 bases). The CDR3 extends over 12 amino acids. V gave up 5 bases and J gave up 11 bases, with 16 bases separating them. In germline, CDR1 is SQVTM, CDR2 ANQGSEA. This chain's CDR3 is CSVYGTSLVQYF. As DNA, the CDR3 is TGCAGCGTTTATGGGACATCCTTAGTTCAGTACTTC.

The V call is TRBV7-8, the J call TRBJ2-1; perhaps TRBD2 as D (6 bases). From germline, CDR1 is SGHVS and CDR2 FQNEAQ. There are 16 residues in the CDR3. V lost 4 bases to trimming and J lost 0 bases, with 13 bases between them. CDR3 sequence: CASSSSSGSSYNEQFF. As DNA, the CDR3 is TGTGCCAGCAGCTCGAGTAGCGGAAGCTCCTACAATGAGCAGTTCTTC.

This clone occurred once. The chain employs TRBV27 and TRBJ2-7; weak D call: TRBD1 (6 bases). The CDR3 consists of 11 residues. V gave up 9 bases and J gave up 1 base, with 7 bases separating them. The germline gives CDR1 MNHEY, CDR2 SMNVEV (reference sequence). The CDR3 DNA reads as TGTGCCAGTGGACAGTCCTACGAGCAGTACTTC. It yields the protein CASGQSYEQYF.

The chain joins TRBV7-9 to TRBJ1-2, with D perhaps TRBD1 (5 bases). The ends were cut back, 7 bases at V and 3 bases at J, with 12 bases in the middle. Germline V CDR1 and CDR2: SEHNR, FQNEAQ (reference sequence). CDR3 length: 13 amino acids. The CDR3 DNA reads TGTGCCAGCACCTTCGCGGGGGACTATGGCTACACCTTC. This encodes CASTFAGDYGYTF.

The rearrangement links TRBV11-2 to TRBJ1-4; D perhaps matches TRBD1 (6 bases). V gave up 1 base and J gave up 7 bases, with 10 bases separating them. The CDR3 runs 14 residues. Per the germline V gene, CDR1 is SGHAT and CDR2 is FQNNGV. CDR3 region: CASSLGGGSEKLFF. CDR3 sequence (DNA): TGTGCCAGCAGCTTAGGAGGGGGGTCTGAAAAACTGTTTTTT.

The J gene is TRBJ2-1, the V gene TRBV29-1, with D unresolved. This CDR3 comprises 9 residues. Germline V gives CDR1 SQVTM, CDR2 ANQGSEA. V dropped 6 bases and J dropped 12 bases, with 9 bases sitting between them. The CDR3 sequence is CSVGLGQFF. CDR3 in DNA: TGCAGCGTAGGGCTCGGGCAGTTCTTC.

The chain joins TRBV27 to TRBJ2-7; D assignment may be TRBD1 or TRBD2 (5 bases each). CDR1 and CDR2 from the germline V gene are MNHEY and SMNVEV (reference sequence). This CDR3 has 12 residues. V shed 5 bases and J shed 4 bases, with 9 bases lying between them. The CDR3 region is CASSRDGYEQYF. In DNA, the CDR3 is TGTGCCAGCAGTCGGGACGGGTACGAGCAGTACTTC.

This chain uses TRBV28 with TRBJ1-5, with unresolved D. The CDR3 length is 15 residues. The V gene lost 5 bases and the J gene lost 5 bases, with 16 bases spanning the gap. Germline V lookup: CDR1 MDHEN, CDR2 SYDVKM. CDR3 sequence: CASSPPRGGHQPQHF. The CDR3 DNA reads as TGTGCCAGCAGTCCCCCCCGGGGAGGGCATCAGCCCCAGCATTTT. Combining the CDR3 with reference TRBV28 and TRBJ1-5 gives the whole variable domain DVKVTQSSRYLVKRTGEKVFLECVQDMDHENMFWYRQDPGLGLRLIYFSYDVKMKEKGDIPEGYSVSREKKERFSLILESASTNQTSMYLCASSPPRGGHQPQHFGDGTRLSIL.

The chain recombines TRBV4-1 with TRBJ2-7; 8 bases align to TRBD1. The CDR3 loop spans 16 amino acids. Germline lookup yields CDR1 MGHRA and CDR2 YSYEKL. V dropped 7 bases and J dropped 1; count of bases not matched to a gene: 12. The DNA for the CDR3 is TGCGCCAGCACGCCGACTGCGGGACAGGTATCCTACGAGCAGTACTTC. Amino acids: CASTPTAGQVSYEQYF.

This clone has more than one count but fewer than ten. The rearrangement links TRBV6-5 to TRBJ2-7, with 8 positions matching TRBD2. The CDR3 runs 14 residues. V dropped 6 bases and J dropped 5; count of bases not matched to a gene: 9. CDR1 is MNHEY and CDR2 is SVGAGI in the germline V gene. Here the CDR3 reads CASRRGGGIHEQYF. The CDR3 DNA is TGTGCCAGCAGGCGGGGCGGGGGGATCCACGAGCAGTACTTC.

This clone is a singleton in its sample. This chain connects TRBV6-5 to TRBJ1-2, with no clear D. The CDR3 extends over 13 amino acids. CDR1 is MNHEY and CDR2 is SVGAGI in the germline V gene. V was clipped by 0 bases and J by 4 bases, with 6 bases between them. The CDR3 nucleotides read TGTGCCAGCAGTTACTCGAATAGCTATGGCTACACCTTC. As protein: CASSYSNSYGYTF.

This chain joins TRBV29-1 and TRBJ1-3; D might be TRBD1 (5 bases). The CDR3 runs to 14 residues. Germline V gives CDR1 SQVTM, CDR2 ANQGSEA. Trimming shortened V by 7 bases and J by 2 bases, and 15 bases separated the two germline ends. In DNA, the CDR3 is TGCAGCGCCAAAGCAGGGATTGCTGGAAACACCATATATTTT. The encoded protein is CSAKAGIAGNTIYF.

With respect to this clone: This same CDR3 is encoded by further DNA sequences in the sample. The chain links TRBV11-2 to TRBJ2-7; D is undetermined. CDR1 is SGHAT and CDR2 is FQNNGV in the germline V gene. V was clipped by 3 bases and J by 1 base, with 7 bases between them. The CDR3 is made up of 13 amino acids. CDR3 amino acids: CASSFGGSYEQYF. CDR3 sequence (DNA): TGTGCCAGCAGCTTCGGCGGATCCTACGAGCAGTACTTC.

This clone was observed once. The chain uses TRBV5-4 and TRBJ2-1; 15 bases line up with TRBD2. The CDR3 has 19 residues. Germline V lookup: CDR1 SGHNT, CDR2 YYREEE (reference sequence). J gave up 0 bases and V 4 bases, and 8 bases lay outside the gene matches. The DNA for the CDR3 is TGTGCCAGCAGCCAGGGACTAGCGGGAGGCCACAGCTCCTACAATGAGCAGTTCTTC. It specifies CASSQGLAGGHSSYNEQFF.

The J gene is TRBJ2-7, the V gene TRBV28; the match to TRBD2 covers 10 bases. CDR1 MDHEN and CDR2 SYDVKM come from the germline V gene. The CDR3 contains 14 residues. Trimming took 5 bases from V and 6 from J; bases not matched to a gene: 7. The CDR3 region is CASSLLAGVGEQYF. CDR3 coding DNA: TGTGCCAGCAGTCTCCTAGCGGGAGTTGGCGAGCAGTACTTC.

This clone has only a few counts. The chain has TRBV5-6 and TRBJ2-1, with D maybe TRBD2 (7 bases). This CDR3 comprises 14 residues. CDR1 SGHDT and CDR2 YYEEEE come from the germline V gene. V was clipped by 2 bases and J by 6 bases, with 12 bases between them. The CDR3 region has the DNA TGTGCCAGCAGCTTAGGGGGGGCATCCAATGAGCAGTTCTTC. Amino acids: CASSLGGASNEQFF.

The chain has TRBV7-2 and TRBJ1-1, with a weak D call TRBD1 (6 bases). Germline-derived CDR1 and CDR2 are SGHTA and FQGNSA. Trimming removed 4 bases at V and 0 bases at J, with 9 bases between. This CDR3 region has 14 residues. As DNA, the CDR3 is TGTGCCAGCAGCTCGGACAGCATGAACACTGAAGCTTTCTTT. It is translated as CASSSDSMNTEAFF.